This TCR beta chain was observed in a study of blood T cells in healthy people across ages. Study overall: Template switching captured about one barcoded beta molecule per two T cells.

Germline CDR1 reads SGHTS; CDR2 reads YDEGEE. The CDR3 spans 15 residues. Trimming removed 4 bases from V and 7 bases from J, with 18 bases in between. Combining a sample-barcoded 5' primer with a J-beta primer mix, a second PCR ran for 7 to 11 cycles. TCRdb reanalysed the 5' RACE reads using MiXCR and keeps one entry per CDR3 protein. The data contain 600,000 to 650,000 distinct CDR3 sequences, roughly 50% of them singletons. This receptor was identified in a man aged 55 to 70 in good health. Sequences were obtained from blood. The chain recombines TRBV5-8 with TRBJ2-1; TRBD1 or TRBD2 may be the D gene (7 bases each). This CDR3 reads CASSTEGAGENEQFF. The DNA for the CDR3 is TGTGCCAGCAGCACCGAGGGGGCGGGGGAAAATGAGCAGTTCTTC.